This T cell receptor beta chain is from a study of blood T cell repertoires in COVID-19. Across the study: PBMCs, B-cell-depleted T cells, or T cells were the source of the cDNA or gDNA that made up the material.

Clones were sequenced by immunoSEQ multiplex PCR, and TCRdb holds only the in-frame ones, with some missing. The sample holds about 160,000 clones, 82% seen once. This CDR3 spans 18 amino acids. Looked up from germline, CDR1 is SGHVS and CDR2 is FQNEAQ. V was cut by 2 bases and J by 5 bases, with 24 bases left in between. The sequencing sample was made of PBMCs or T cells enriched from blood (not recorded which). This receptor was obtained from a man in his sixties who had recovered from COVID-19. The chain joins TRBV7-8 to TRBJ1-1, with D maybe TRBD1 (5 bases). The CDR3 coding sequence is TGTGCCAGCAGCTTAATCGTGACGGGGGGGTTTCTGAGGACTGAAGCTTTCTTT. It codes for CASSLIVTGGFLRTEAFF.